The subject of this entry is one T cell receptor beta chain. This sample is drawn from a study of blood T cell repertoires in COVID-19. Study at large: The origin of the acute and convalescent COVID-19 samples was the United States, Italy and Spain.

Germline V gene lookup returns CDR1 MGHRA and CDR2 YSYEKL. The CDR3 is made up of 17 amino acids. The germline V and J ends were trimmed by 1 base and 4 bases, with 19 bases remaining between them. Under the authors' procedure: Amplification of reference gene primers was used by the study to estimate nucleated cell counts. Method: immunoSEQ multiplex PCR; TCRdb's copy keeps in-frame clones and lacks some. V and J calls and clone size follow that table, whereas D and trimming were derived from the DNA. In the table there are 130,000 to 150,000 clones, approximately 89% of which are singletons. Sequences were obtained from peripheral blood. The rearrangement links TRBV4-1 to TRBJ1-2, with D perhaps TRBD1 (6 bases). The TCR was taken from a woman aged 50 to 65 with acute or convalescent COVID-19. This CDR3 is CASSQVFSTGSIYGYTF. The CDR3 region has the DNA TGCGCCAGCAGCCAAGTGTTTAGTACAGGGAGTATCTATGGCTACACCTTC.